This T cell receptor (beta chain) was retrieved from a study of beta chain features in type 1 diabetes (dated by TCRdb to the late 2010s). Regarding the complete study: Mean age, gender distribution, total cell number and subset yield were not different between patients and healthy donors. Across all samples, some 100,000,000 sorted cells were examined, and cell number per subset correlated strongly with RNA yield. The study compared TCRB repertoires of sorted circulating CD4+ T cell subsets between recently diagnosed type 1 diabetes patients and matched healthy donors. Regulatory and stem cell-like memory subsets were obtained from only 8 patients and about 8 healthy donors, while naive and central memory subsets were obtained from all 30 or so donors. Study-wide findings and limitations: Only small numbers of individuals were included in the HLA sub-analyses, which left unresolved whether HLA type had any influence on TCRB rearrangement. Sequencing cDNA rather than genomic DNA could over-represent highly expressing activated cells, although activation and CD3 levels did not differ between groups. The naive, central memory and regulatory TCRB repertoires appeared to resemble one another more closely among patients than among healthy donors. In all four CD4+ subsets, TCRB CDR3 length was moderately but significantly shorter in type 1 diabetes patients. Shorter templates might be favored by PCR, yet because patient and control samples were amplified and corrected together, any such skew would affect both groups equally. Fewer insertions and more nucleotide deletions at VDJ recombination sites were observed in patients with type 1 diabetes, implying thymic rearrangement abnormalities.

Concerning this clone: Its antigen has not been determined. One base away there is no much larger clone; base qualities are not given.

The entire isolated RNA was reverse transcribed using the High Capacity cDNA Reverse Transcription Kit, and thus expressed TCRB transcripts were sequenced. Deep immunoSEQ sequencing was applied to naive, central memory and regulatory T cell samples, giving an average of roughly 3.5 million total reads per sample. After sorted cells were lysed in RLT buffer, RNA was extracted with DNase-treated RNeasy Micro or Mini kits, with the choice depending on cell number. To prevent cross-contamination, each cell subset was processed individually, whereas patient and healthy donor samples were processed jointly. The immunoSEQ multiplex PCR was used to amplify TCRB sequences from cDNA, generating 87-bp fragments that spanned the CDR3 region. Sequencing of the amplicons was performed on the Illumina HiSeq platform. Turning to the authors' computational methods: Synthetic template baselines were used to correct PCR bias computationally, reads within Hamming distance 2 were collapsed together, and singletons that could not be merged were discarded. By aligning reads against IMGT, V, D and J genes, CDR3 length, and insertions or deletions at six rearrangement sites were assigned. Within each subset, clonotype counts were normalized to sorted cell number, and only after that were true diversity and Gini coefficients computed with the tcR R package. Repertoire sharing was quantified using the overlap coefficient calculated on TCRB nucleotide sequences. Out-of-frame TCRB sequences from naive cells were analyzed to stand in for the pre-selection repertoire. TCRdb re-hosts the immuneACCESS table, in-frame sequences only. Its copies lack some clones; in the studies checked, an unresolved V gene accounts for under half of them, and the cause for the rest is not known. The D gene and trimming were derived from the DNA, and the V and J assignments and clone size from that table. In this sample the table shows 500,000 to 700,000 clones, roughly 16% of which occur a single time. The top ten hold more than 0.08% of the sample.

From each donor, a single peripheral blood sample of approximately 0.11 L on average was drawn into heparinised tubes. A BD FACSAria II was used to sort naive, central memory, regulatory and stem cell-like memory CD4+ T cells with a panel that included CD45RO, CCR7, CD25, CD127, CD95 and CD27. Purity was above 98% for every sorted population. PBMCs were isolated right away by Lymphoprep density gradient centrifugation and were stained directly, without culture. To minimize batch effects, samples were stained and sorted in pairs, one healthy donor with one patient per experiment. Unmatched junction bases come to 10, with V trimmed by 3 bases and J by 3 bases. The germline V gene sets CDR1 to SGHTA and CDR2 to FQGTGA. The CDR3 numbers 17 residues from cysteine through phenylalanine. The retained sequence is limited to the CDR3, 51 bases, with the frame set at the first base.

In this chain, TRBV7-3 is recombined with TRBJ2-5, with 10 bases matching TRBD2. What was sequenced was naive CD4+ T cells from blood. The intended sense of this specimen's cell subset or site label: true naive CD4+ T cells. The origin of this receptor is a man younger than 30 in good health. The CDR3 corresponds to CASSLTPGLAYEETQYF. The nucleotides read TGTGCCAGCAGCTTGACCCCGGGACTAGCGTACGAAGAGACCCAGTACTTC.